The T cell receptor beta chain described here comes from a study of blood T cell repertoires in COVID-19. Study-level background: Collection of acute and convalescent COVID-19 samples took place in the United States, Italy and Spain. The cDNA or gDNA used as material had been derived from T cells, B-cell-depleted T cells, or PBMCs.

The germline gives CDR1 SQVTM, CDR2 ANQGSEA. The CDR3 totals 14 residues. Losses at the gene ends were 6 bases for V and 3 bases for J; bases not matched to a gene: 5. Original processing notes: Reference gene primer amplification yielded estimated nucleated cell counts. TCRdb's copy holds only in-frame clones and misses some; the assay was immunoSEQ multiplex PCR. V and J calls plus clone size are reproduced from that table; the DNA served to infer D and trimming. The sample lists 70,000 to 95,000 clones, 75% to 90% occurring once. The origin of this receptor is a human donor in a cohort sampled during active COVID-19. Sample: peripheral blood. The chain carries TRBV29-1 and TRBJ1-3; 10 bases are shared with TRBD1. CDR3 loop: CSVVTGGGGNTIYF. In DNA, the CDR3 is TGCAGCGTGGTGACAGGGGGCGGTGGAAACACCATATATTTT.